The 17 T cell receptor beta chains given below trace back to one sample, sequenced in a study of Ad26.COV2.S vaccination and SARS-CoV-2 variants. The method was immunoSEQ multiplex PCR; TCRdb's version includes in-frame clones alone and lacks a portion of them. Of some 290,000 clones detected, around 84% appear once; the ten largest clones hold 1.5% to 2.5%. Sample treatment: about 20 received Ad26.COV2.S at low or high dose, single or two shots; a few received placebo; per-sample allocation not given. Specimens were obtained on day 63 following the first vaccine or placebo injection. The sample here was peripheral blood, taken in a trial of Ad26.COV2.S vaccine versus placebo. These receptors originate from a person between 18 and 60 years old who received the Ad26.COV2.S COVID-19 vaccine or a placebo.

J is TRBJ2-3 and V is TRBV6-5; D remains ambiguous. The V and J ends lost 5 bases and 0 bases respectively, with 9 bases between them. Germline V lookup: CDR1 MNHEY, CDR2 SVGAGI. The CDR3 length is 14 residues. The CDR3 DNA is TGTGCCAGCAGTAACCGTCCTAGCACAGATACGCAGTATTTT. This encodes CASSNRPSTDTQYF.

V and J are TRBV18 and TRBJ2-6; D unclear. Germline CDR1 is KGHSH and CDR2 is LQKENI. The germline V and J ends were trimmed by 2 bases and 0 bases, with 8 bases remaining between them. CDR3 length equals 16 residues. CDR3 in amino acids: CASSPFPVSGANVLTF. The CDR3 DNA follows: TGTGCCAGCTCACCATTTCCAGTCTCTGGGGCCAACGTCCTGACTTTC.

J is TRBJ2-3 and V is TRBV5-4; 9 bases fit TRBD2. The germline gives CDR1 SGHNT, CDR2 YYREEE (reference sequence). The CDR3 contains 15 residues. Trimming cost V 4 bases and J 7 bases; bases outside gene matches: 10. The DNA of the CDR3 is TGTGCCAGCAGCCCCGGCCTAGCGGGGACCTATACGCAGTATTTT. Its translation is CASSPGLAGTYTQYF.

This clone was observed a single time. The V gene is TRBV3-1 (or the pseudogene TRBV3-2), the J gene TRBJ1-2; 7 nucleotides line up with TRBD1. The CDR3 consists of 14 residues. Losses at the gene ends were 3 bases for V and 8 bases for J; bases not matched to a gene: 9. From germline, CDR1 is LGHDT and CDR2 YNNKEL (reference sequence). This CDR3 is CASSQPDRVLGYTF. CDR3 DNA sequence: TGTGCCAGCAGCCAGCCTGACAGGGTCCTCGGCTACACCTTC.

This chain connects TRBV11-1 to TRBJ2-5; unclear D gene. With 7 bases removed from V and 5 bases from J, the gap between germline ends came to 23 bases. The CDR3 sequence is 16 residues long. The germline CDR1 and CDR2 sequences are SGHAT and FQDESV (reference sequence). The DNA for the CDR3 is TGTGCCAGCACCCCGTCGAATGAAGACCCCGATGAGACCCAGTACTTC. Its translation: CASTPSNEDPDETQYF.

The CDR3 DNA is TGTGCCAGCAGCGTAGAGGGACAGCTCTCAACGGCTGAGCAGTTCTTC. It encodes CASSVEGQLSTAEQFF. V is TRBV9 and J is TRBJ2-1, with 7 bases fitting TRBD1. Germline V gene sequence: CDR1 SGDLS, CDR2 YYNGEE. V shed 0 bases and J 9 bases; nucleotides not matched to a gene: 12. The CDR3 is made up of 16 amino acids.

Turning to this clone: One junction end does not reproduce the germline sequence, and a read error may be involved. This rearrangement joins TRBV5-4 to TRBJ1-2; TRBD1 is a possible D gene (5 bases). Germline lookup yields CDR1 SGHNT and CDR2 YYREEE (reference sequence). There are 16 residues in the CDR3. The CDR3 nucleotides are TGTGCCCGCAGCTTGGGGGGGGGTAGCTTGAACTATGGCTACACCTTC. This gives the protein CARSLGGGSLNYGYTF.

The chain joins TRBV3-1 (or the pseudogene TRBV3-2) to TRBJ1-1; a possible D gene is TRBD1 (5 bases). The V gene's germline CDR1 is LGHDT and CDR2 YNNKEL (reference sequence). The V end lost 0 bases, the J end lost 5 bases, and 13 bases lay between the germline ends. The CDR3 spans 15 residues. This CDR3 reads CASSQDRVRGTEAFF. The CDR3 DNA reads TGTGCCAGCAGCCAAGACAGGGTACGGGGAACTGAAGCTTTCTTT.

This clone was detected once. The rearrangement joins TRBV5-1 to TRBJ1-6; TRBD1 matches at 8 bases. This CDR3 contains 16 residues. CDR1 is SGHRS, CDR2 YFSETQ, per germline. V lost 4 bases, J lost 5 bases, and 8 bases stayed unmatched. CDR3 loop: CASSQGALANNSPLHF. CDR3 bases: TGCGCCAGCAGCCAGGGGGCATTGGCAAATAATTCACCCCTCCACTTT.

The chain couples TRBV4-1 to TRBJ2-6; D not resolved. Germline V gene data show CDR1 as MGHRA and CDR2 as YSYEKL. V shed 0 bases and J shed 1 base, with 10 bases lying between them. The CDR3 runs 17 residues. The CDR3, as DNA: TGCGCCAGCAGCCAAGATTATGTAGGTTCTGGGGCCAACGTCCTGACTTTC. This translates into CASSQDYVGSGANVLTF.

The chain is built from TRBV18 and TRBJ1-2, with D uncertain. CDR3 length: 14 residues. Germline V CDR1 and CDR2: KGHSH, LQKENI. Trimming took 1 base from V and 5 from J, leaving 11 bases between them. This chain's CDR3 is CASSPREEWYGYTF. In DNA form, the CDR3 reads TGTGCCAGCTCACCACGCGAAGAATGGTATGGCTACACCTTC.

This rearrangement joins TRBV7-2 to TRBJ2-3; D is uncertain. This CDR3 is built from 14 residues. V dropped 0 bases and J dropped 9 bases, with 13 bases sitting between them. Germline V CDR1 and CDR2: SGHTA, FQGNSA. Written as DNA, the CDR3 is TGTGCCAGCAGCTTAGCGCTTGGGTCAGGAACGCAGTATTTT. This encodes CASSLALGSGTQYF.

Ten or more counts support this clone. The sample has other DNA sequences that encode this CDR3 too. The CDR3 DNA reads as TGTGCCAGCAGCTTAGGACTAGCGGAGTACAATGAGCAGTTCTTC. It is translated as CASSLGLAEYNEQFF. This chain uses TRBV11-2 with TRBJ2-1, with 9 nucleotides matching TRBD2. CDR1 SGHAT and CDR2 FQNNGV come from the germline V gene. The CDR3 is 15 amino acids. V was pared by 1 base and J by 4 bases, with 2 bases of the junction left unmatched.

V is TRBV7-2 and J is TRBJ1-2; TRBD1 matches at 8 bases. In germline, CDR1 is SGHTA, CDR2 FQGNSA. V gave up 2 bases and J gave up 6 bases; unmatched junction bases: 8. The CDR3 is 15 residues long. CDR3 protein: CASSLHGQGVNGYTF. The CDR3 DNA sequence: TGTGCCAGCAGCTTACACGGACAGGGAGTGAATGGCTACACCTTC.

V gene TRBV7-6 combines with J gene TRBJ1-1, with D possibly TRBD1 on 6 matching bases. Trimming shortened V by 6 bases and J by 7 bases, and 18 bases separated the two germline ends. Germline CDR1 SGHVS, CDR2 FNYEAQ. The CDR3 spans 14 residues. The CDR3 nucleotides are TGTGCCAGCAGACAAGGGGGTACGGCAGGTGAAGCTTTCTTT. It encodes CASRQGGTAGEAFF.

The V call is TRBV4-3, the J call TRBJ2-5; 9 bases align to TRBD2. Trimming took 3 bases from V and 1 from J; bases not matched to a gene: 3. Germline V CDR1 and CDR2: LGHNA, YSLEER. CDR3 length equals 15 residues. The DNA for the CDR3 is TGCGCCAGCAGCCATGCAGCGGGGGGCCAAGAGACCCAGTACTTC. Translating it yields CASSHAAGGQETQYF.

The rearrangement uses TRBV9 and TRBJ1-6, with no clear D. V gave up 0 bases and J gave up 6 bases, with 10 bases separating them. The CDR3 is 15 amino acids. Per the germline V gene, CDR1 is SGDLS and CDR2 is YYNGEE. The CDR3: CASSVEEARNSPLHF. DNA for the CDR3: TGTGCCAGCAGCGTAGAGGAAGCCCGTAATTCACCCCTCCACTTT.